This T cell receptor beta chain was observed in a study of shared clonotypes between healthy human individuals. Notes on the study in general: Represented genetic and exposure-history diversity was restricted by having few donors.

Details on this clone: Its antigen is still unknown.

V lost 5 bases, J lost 2 bases, and 13 bases lay in between. The CDR3 consists of 14 residues. The germline CDR1 and CDR2 sequences are SGHVS and FNYEAQ. Using about 0.2 ug DNA, around 30,000 T cell genomes, the sorted-subset replicate PCRs were run. Assay used: immunoSEQ multiplex PCR; TCRdb lists only in-frame clones, some missing. The sample holds about 1,900,000 clones, about 95% seen once. Naive CD8 cells comprised CD45RO-negative, CCR7-positively selected cells, excluding terminally differentiated effector memory CD45RA+ cells. The TCR comes from a man between 18 and 35 years old in good health. Material: naive CD8+ T cells sorted from blood. The rearrangement links TRBV7-6 to TRBJ2-7; D is uncertain. In nucleotides, the CDR3 is TGTGCCAGCAGCCCCGACGGACGGACCTACGAGCAGTACTTC. Protein product: CASSPDGRTYEQYF.